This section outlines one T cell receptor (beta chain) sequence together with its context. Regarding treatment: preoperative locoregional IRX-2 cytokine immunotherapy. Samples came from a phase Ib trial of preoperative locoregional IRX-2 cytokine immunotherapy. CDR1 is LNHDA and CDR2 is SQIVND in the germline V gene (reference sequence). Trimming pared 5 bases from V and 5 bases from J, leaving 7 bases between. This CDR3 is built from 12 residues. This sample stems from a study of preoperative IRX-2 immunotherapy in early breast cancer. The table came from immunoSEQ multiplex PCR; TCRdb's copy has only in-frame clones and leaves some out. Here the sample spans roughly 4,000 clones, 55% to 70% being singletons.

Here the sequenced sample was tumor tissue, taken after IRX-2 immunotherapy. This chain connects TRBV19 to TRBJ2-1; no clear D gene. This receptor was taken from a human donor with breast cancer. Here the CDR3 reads CASSLLHNEQFF. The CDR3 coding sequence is TGTGCCAGTAGTTTGTTGCACAATGAGCAGTTCTTC.